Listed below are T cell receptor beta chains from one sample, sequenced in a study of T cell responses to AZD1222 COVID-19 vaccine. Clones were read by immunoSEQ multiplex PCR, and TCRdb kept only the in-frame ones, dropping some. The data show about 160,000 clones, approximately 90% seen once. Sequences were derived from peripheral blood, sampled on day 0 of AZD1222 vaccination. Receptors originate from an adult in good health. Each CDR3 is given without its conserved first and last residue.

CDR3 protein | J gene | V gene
ASSRGILATDTQY | TRBJ2-3 | TRBV5-4
ASSPFSSYNEQF | TRBJ2-1 | TRBV11-1
ASSTGNTEAF | TRBJ1-1 | TRBV2
ASSEYRTGGQETQY | TRBJ2-5 | TRBV25-1
ASSSWTSGRDTQY | TRBJ2-3 | TRBV5-4
ASLPGQGAFNEKLF | TRBJ1-4 | TRBV7-8
ASSSGLYSEQY | TRBJ2-7 | TRBV6-5
ASSPGGGQAYEQY | TRBJ2-7 | TRBV6-5
ASGQRTVNYGYT | TRBJ1-2 | TRBV19
ASVPWTNKGADTQY | TRBJ2-3 | TRBV5-8
ASFRAMNTEAF | TRBJ1-1 | TRBV18
ASSKGPNTEAF | TRBJ1-1 | TRBV18
AAGKNYGYT | TRBJ1-2 | TRBV28
SVDTYGYT | TRBJ1-2 | TRBV29-1
ASSRSAGQGKDYGYT | TRBJ1-2 | TRBV4-1
ASSLGTDTSNQPQH | TRBJ1-5 | TRBV28
ASTPSGHAYEQY | TRBJ2-7 | TRBV11-2
ASSQAWEETGELF | TRBJ2-2 | TRBV4-1
ASSPGLAVSYEQY | TRBJ2-7 | TRBV18
ASSKGGTGAYEQY | TRBJ2-7 | TRBV3-1/TRBV3-2
ASSEDNRGPQH | TRBJ1-5 | TRBV2
ASSSNSLGANVLT | TRBJ2-6 | TRBV28
ASSLRMWGQNSTNEKLF | TRBJ1-4 | TRBV11-3
ASSYGLAGGNEQF | TRBJ2-1 | TRBV6-2/TRBV6-3
ASSLSVLSSYNSPLH | TRBJ1-6 | TRBV28
ASKTWGGYT | TRBJ1-2 | TRBV2
ASSYSGWEGAYEQY | TRBJ2-7 | TRBV6-5
ASRIGKANTDTQY | TRBJ2-3 | TRBV6-5
ASSWSTGHRNQPQH | TRBJ1-5 | TRBV19
ASSLDSSGSPLH | TRBJ1-6 | TRBV5-1
ATSRAEVLF | TRBJ1-4 | TRBV15
ARGTGAVGDGYT | TRBJ1-2 | TRBV6-5
ASSGGLGETQY | TRBJ2-5 | TRBV2
ASSQRQYQETQY | TRBJ2-5 | TRBV6-5
ASSPGSGGFGDTQY | TRBJ2-3 | TRBV7-2
ASQTPGGFSYEQY | TRBJ2-7 | TRBV28
ASSRGSYNEQF | TRBJ2-1 | TRBV18
ASSPLTGPGNTIY | TRBJ1-3 | TRBV11-2
ASSLGAGVSYEQY | TRBJ2-7 | TRBV7-2
ASSSRGLGYT | TRBJ1-2 | TRBV11-2
ASSLAGTSNQPQH | TRBJ1-5 | TRBV7-2
ASSQEGGRNQPQH | TRBJ1-5 | TRBV4-3
ASSTTALGYGYT | TRBJ1-2 | TRBV2
ASSAHGASGTGNTIY | TRBJ1-3 | TRBV7-9
ASSRDRWGGSDTQY | TRBJ2-3 | TRBV19
ASSAGASTDTQY | TRBJ2-3 | TRBV5-1
ASSLQSWAGGTQY | TRBJ2-5 | TRBV28
ASSLSTGGEQF | TRBJ2-1 | TRBV27
ASRQGARNTIY | TRBJ1-3 | TRBV6-5
ASSSRAGTSGTDTQY | TRBJ2-3 | TRBV4-3
ASSHWGGRRQETQY | TRBJ2-5 | TRBV7-9
ASRRREGNYGYT | TRBJ1-2 | TRBV19
ASSLNGNEQF | TRBJ2-1 | TRBV11-2
SVKGGGFNYGYT | TRBJ1-2 | TRBV29-1